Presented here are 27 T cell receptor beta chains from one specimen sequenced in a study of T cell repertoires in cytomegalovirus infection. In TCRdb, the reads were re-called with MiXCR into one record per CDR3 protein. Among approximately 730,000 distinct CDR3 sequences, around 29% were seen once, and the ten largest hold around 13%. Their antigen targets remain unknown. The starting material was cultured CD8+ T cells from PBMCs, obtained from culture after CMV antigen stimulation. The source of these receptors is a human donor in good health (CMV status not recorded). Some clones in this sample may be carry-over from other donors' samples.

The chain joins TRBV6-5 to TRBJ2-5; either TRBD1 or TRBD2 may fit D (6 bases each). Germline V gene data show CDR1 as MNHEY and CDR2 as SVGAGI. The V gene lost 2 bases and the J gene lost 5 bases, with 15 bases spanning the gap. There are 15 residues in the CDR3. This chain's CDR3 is CASSYDGGLEETQYF. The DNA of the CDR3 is TGTGCCAGCAGTTACGATGGGGGGCTGGAGGAGACCCAGTACTTC.

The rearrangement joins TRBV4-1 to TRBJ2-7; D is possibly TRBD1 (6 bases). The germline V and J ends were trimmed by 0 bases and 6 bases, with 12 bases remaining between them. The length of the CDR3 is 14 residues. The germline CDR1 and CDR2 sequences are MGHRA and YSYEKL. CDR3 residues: CASSQEKGVTEQYF. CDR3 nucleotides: TGCGCCAGCAGCCAAGAGAAGGGGGTTACCGAGCAGTACTTC.

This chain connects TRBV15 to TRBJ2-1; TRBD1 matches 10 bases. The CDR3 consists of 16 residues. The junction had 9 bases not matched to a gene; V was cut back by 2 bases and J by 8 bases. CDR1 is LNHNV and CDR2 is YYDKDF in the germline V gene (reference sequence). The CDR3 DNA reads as TGTGCCACCAGCAGATACCGGGACAGGGGCGGGGATGAGCAGTTCTTC. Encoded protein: CATSRYRDRGGDEQFF.

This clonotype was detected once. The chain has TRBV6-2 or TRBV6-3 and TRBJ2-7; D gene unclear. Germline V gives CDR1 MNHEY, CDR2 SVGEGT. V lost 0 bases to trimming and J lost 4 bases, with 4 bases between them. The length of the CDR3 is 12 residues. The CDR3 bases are TGTGCCAGCAGTTACTCAGATTACGAGCAGTACGTC. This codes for CASSYSDYEQYV.

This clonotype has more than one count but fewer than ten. The CDR3: CASSPDLPNTGELFF. The DNA of the CDR3 is TGTGCCAGCAGTCCGGACCTGCCGAACACCGGGGAGCTGTTTTTT. The rearrangement links TRBV6-6 to TRBJ2-2, with D unresolved. This CDR3 has 15 residues. V was clipped by 5 bases and J by 0 bases, with 10 bases between them. From germline, CDR1 is MNHNY and CDR2 SVGAGI (reference sequence).

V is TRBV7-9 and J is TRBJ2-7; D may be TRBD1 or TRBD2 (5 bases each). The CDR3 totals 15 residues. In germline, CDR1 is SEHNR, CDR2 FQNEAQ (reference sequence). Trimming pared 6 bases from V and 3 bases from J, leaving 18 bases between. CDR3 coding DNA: TGTGCCAGCAGTACAAACCGGGACGCCAACTACGAGCAGTACGTC. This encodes CASSTNRDANYEQYV.

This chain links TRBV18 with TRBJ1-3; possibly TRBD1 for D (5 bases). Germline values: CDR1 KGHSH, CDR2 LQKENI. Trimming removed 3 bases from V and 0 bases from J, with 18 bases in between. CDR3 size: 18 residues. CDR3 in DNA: TGTGCCAGCTCACCCAGGGATTCCAGGCCGTTCTCTGGAAACACCATATATTTT. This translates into CASSPRDSRPFSGNTIYF.

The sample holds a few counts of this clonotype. This chain's CDR3 is CASSLTMGPSQPQHF. CDR3 DNA: TGTGCCAGCAGTCTCACAATGGGCCCAAGTCAGCCCCAGCATTTT. The chain uses TRBV6-2 or TRBV6-3 and TRBJ1-5; D call uncertain. Germline CDR1 is MNHEY and CDR2 is SVGEGT. Trimming stripped 5 bases from V and 6 bases from J, with 17 bases between. The CDR3 loop spans 15 amino acids.

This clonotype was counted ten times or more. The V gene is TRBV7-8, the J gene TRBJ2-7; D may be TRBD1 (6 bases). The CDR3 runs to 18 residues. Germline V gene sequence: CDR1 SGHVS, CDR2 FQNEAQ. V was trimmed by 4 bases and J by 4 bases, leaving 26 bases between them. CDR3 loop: CASSSPGYSGVEYYEQYF. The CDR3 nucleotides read TGTGCCAGCAGCTCTCCGGGGTACTCAGGGGTTGAGTATTACGAGCAGTACTTC.

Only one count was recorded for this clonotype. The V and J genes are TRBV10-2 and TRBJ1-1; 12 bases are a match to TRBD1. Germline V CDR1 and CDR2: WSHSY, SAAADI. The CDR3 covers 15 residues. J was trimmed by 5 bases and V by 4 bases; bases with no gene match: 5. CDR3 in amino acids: CASSGDRGRQTEAFF. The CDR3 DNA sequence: TGCGCCAGCAGTGGGGACAGGGGGCGTCAAACTGAAGCTTTCTTT.

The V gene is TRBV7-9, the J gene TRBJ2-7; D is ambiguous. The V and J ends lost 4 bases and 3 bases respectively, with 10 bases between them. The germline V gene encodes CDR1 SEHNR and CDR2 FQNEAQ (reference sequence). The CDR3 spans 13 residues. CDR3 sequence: CASSSPASYEQYV. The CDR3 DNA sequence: TGTGCCAGCAGCTCGCCTGCGAGCTACGAGCAGTACGTC.

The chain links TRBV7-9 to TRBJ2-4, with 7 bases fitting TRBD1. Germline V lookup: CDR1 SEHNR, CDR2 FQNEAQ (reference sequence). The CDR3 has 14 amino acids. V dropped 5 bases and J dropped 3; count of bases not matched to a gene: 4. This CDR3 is CASSLGTDKNIQYF. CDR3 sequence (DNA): TGTGCCAGCAGCCTCGGGACAGACAAAAACATTCAGTACTTC.

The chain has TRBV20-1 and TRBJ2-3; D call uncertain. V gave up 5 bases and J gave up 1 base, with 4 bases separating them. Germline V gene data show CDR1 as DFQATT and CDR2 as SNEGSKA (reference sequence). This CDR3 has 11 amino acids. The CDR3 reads CSAEGTDTQYF. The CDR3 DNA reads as TGCAGTGCTGAGGGCACAGATACGCAGTATTTT.

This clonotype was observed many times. Here the CDR3 reads CASSIFSGSEAFF. The CDR3 DNA reads as TGTGCCAGCAGCATATTCTCAGGGTCTGAAGCTTTCTTT. The chain carries TRBV7-2 and TRBJ1-1; D perhaps matches TRBD1 (5 bases). With 5 bases removed from V and 6 bases from J, the gap between germline ends came to 13 bases. The CDR3 consists of 13 residues. Germline-derived CDR1 and CDR2 are SGHTA and FQGNSA.

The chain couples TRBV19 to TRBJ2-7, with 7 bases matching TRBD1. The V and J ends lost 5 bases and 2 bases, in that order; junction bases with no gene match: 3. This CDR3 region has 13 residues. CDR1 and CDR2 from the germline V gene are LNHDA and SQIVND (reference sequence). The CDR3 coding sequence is TGTGCCAGTAGTGATGGGACAGCCTACGAGCAGTACTTC. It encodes CASSDGTAYEQYF.

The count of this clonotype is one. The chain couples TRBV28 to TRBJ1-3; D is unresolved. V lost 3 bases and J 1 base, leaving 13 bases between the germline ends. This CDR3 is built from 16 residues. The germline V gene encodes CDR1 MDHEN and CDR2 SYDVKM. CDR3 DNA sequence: TGTGCCAGCAGTTTTGGACCCGGAGGATCTGGAAACACCATATATTTT. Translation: CASSFGPGGSGNTIYF.

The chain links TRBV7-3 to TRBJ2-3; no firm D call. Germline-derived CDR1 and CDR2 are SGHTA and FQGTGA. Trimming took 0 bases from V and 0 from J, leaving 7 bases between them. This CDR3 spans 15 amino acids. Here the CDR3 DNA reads TGTGCCAGCAGCTTAACCGGAGTTAGCACAGATACGCAGTATTTT. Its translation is CASSLTGVSTDTQYF.

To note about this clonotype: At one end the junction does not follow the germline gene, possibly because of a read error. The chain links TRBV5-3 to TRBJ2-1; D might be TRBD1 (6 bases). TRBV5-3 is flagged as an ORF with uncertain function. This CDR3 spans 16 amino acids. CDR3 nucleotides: TGTGCCAGCAGCTCTAGGGACACCTCCTCCTACAATGAGCAGTTCTTC. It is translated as CASSSRDTSSYNEQFF.

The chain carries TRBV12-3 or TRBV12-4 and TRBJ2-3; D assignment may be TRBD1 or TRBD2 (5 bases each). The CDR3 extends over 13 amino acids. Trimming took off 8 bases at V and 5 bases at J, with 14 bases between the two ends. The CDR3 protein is CASYGAVGDTQYF. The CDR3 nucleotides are TGTGCCAGCTACGGGGCGGTCGGAGATACGCAGTATTTT.

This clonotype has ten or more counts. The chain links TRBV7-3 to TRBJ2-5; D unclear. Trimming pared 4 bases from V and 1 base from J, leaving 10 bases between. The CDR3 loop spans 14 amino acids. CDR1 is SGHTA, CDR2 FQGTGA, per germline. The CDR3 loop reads CASSYGGLQETQYF. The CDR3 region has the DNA TGTGCCAGCAGCTACGGCGGTCTCCAAGAGACCCAGTACTTC.

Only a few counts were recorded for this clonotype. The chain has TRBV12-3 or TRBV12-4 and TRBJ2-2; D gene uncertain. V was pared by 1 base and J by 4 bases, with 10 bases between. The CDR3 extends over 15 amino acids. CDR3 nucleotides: TGTGCCAGCAGTTTAGAGGTTCCGTCCACCGGGGAGCTGTTTTTT. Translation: CASSLEVPSTGELFF.

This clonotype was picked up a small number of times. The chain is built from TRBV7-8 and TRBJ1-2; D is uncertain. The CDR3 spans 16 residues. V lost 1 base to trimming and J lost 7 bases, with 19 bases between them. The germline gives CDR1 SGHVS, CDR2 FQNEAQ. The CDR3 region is CASSLGAGYGRLGYTF. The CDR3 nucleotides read TGTGCCAGCAGCTTAGGGGCCGGGTATGGGCGTCTTGGCTACACCTTC. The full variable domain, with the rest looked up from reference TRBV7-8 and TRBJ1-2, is GAGVSQSPRYKVAKRGQDVALRCDPISGHVSLFWYQQALGQGPEFLTYFQNEAQLDKSGLPSDRFFAERPEGSVSTLKIQRTQQEDSAVYLCASSLGAGYGRLGYTFGSGTRLTVV.

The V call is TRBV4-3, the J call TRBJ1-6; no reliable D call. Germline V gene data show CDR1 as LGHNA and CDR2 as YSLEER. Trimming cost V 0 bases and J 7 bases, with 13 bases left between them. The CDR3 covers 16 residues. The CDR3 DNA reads TGCGCCAGCAGCCAAGACGGGCAGTATCTCAATTCACCCCTCCACTTT. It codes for CASSQDGQYLNSPLHF.

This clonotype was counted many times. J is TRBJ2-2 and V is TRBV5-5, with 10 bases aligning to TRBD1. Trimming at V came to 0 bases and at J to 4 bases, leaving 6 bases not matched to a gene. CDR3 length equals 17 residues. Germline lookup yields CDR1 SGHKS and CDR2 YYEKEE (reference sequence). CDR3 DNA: TGTGCCAGCAGCTTGGTAGGGGACAGGGGCGGCACCGGGGAGCTGTTTTTT. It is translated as CASSLVGDRGGTGELFF.

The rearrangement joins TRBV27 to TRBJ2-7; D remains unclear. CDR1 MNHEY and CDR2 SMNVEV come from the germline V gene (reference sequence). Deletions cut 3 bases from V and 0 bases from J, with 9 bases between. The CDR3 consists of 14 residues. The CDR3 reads CASSLSQHSYEQYV. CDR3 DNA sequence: TGTGCCAGCAGTTTGAGCCAGCACTCCTACGAGCAGTACGTC.

The CDR3 reads CASSFPDRDSYNEQFF. CDR3 nucleotides: TGTGCCAGCAGCTTCCCCGACCGGGACTCTTACAATGAGCAGTTCTTC. The chain is built from TRBV5-5 and TRBJ2-1; tentative D call: TRBD2 (6 bases). Germline-derived CDR1 and CDR2 are SGHKS and YYEKEE (reference sequence). Trimming took 2 bases from V and 4 from J, leaving 16 bases between them. The CDR3 has 16 amino acids.

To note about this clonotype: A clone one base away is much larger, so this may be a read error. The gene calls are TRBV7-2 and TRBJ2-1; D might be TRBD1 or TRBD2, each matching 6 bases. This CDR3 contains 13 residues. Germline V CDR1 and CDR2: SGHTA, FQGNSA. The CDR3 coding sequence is TGTGCCAGCGGGGGCGGGACTTACAATGAGCAGTTGTTC. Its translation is CASGGGTYNEQLF.